This is a list of T cell receptor beta chains from one sample in a study of cytomegalovirus exposure and HLA in healthy donors. Libraries were prepared by immunoSEQ multiplex PCR; TCRdb keeps only in-frame clonotypes and omits some of them. This sample has roughly 120,000 clones, with about two thirds found just once. The sequenced material came from PBMCs. The receptors were sampled from a man in his forties in good health and CMV-seropositive. The CDR3 runs from the conserved cysteine through the conserved F or W. A D gene is named only where the DNA matches it firmly. Size values are once, few and many counts, or a class for expanded clones, and some rows have none.

-	once	TRBJ2-7	TRBV9	TGTGCCAGCAGCGTAGTTGGGGGGGCTGAGCAGTACTTC	CASSVVGGAEQYF
-	few	TRBJ2-1	TRBV28	TGTGCCAGCAGCCCCCATCGTTCAGGCTCCTACAATGAGCAGTTCTTC	CASSPHRSGSYNEQFF
-	few	TRBJ1-4	TRBV2	TGTGCCAGCATGCGCCTCCGAGATGAAAAACTGTTTTTT	CASMRLRDEKLFF
-	-	TRBJ2-3	TRBV18	TGTGCCAGCTCACCGACAGAGGCAGATACGCAGTATTTT	CASSPTEADTQYF
-	-	TRBJ2-3	TRBV28	TGTGCCAGCAGTTCTGGCGGCTCCGGAGATACGCAGTATTTT	CASSSGGSGDTQYF
TRBD1	few	TRBJ1-3	TRBV5-1	TGCGCCAGCAGCTTGGGTCCGACAGGGTCTGGAAACACCATATATTTT	CASSLGPTGSGNTIYF
TRBD1	-	TRBJ1-3	TRBV19	TGTGCCAGTAGTATAGGGGGGACAGGGGGCCTATTCGGAAACACCATATATTTT	CASSIGGTGGLFGNTIYF
-	-	TRBJ1-2	TRBV18	TGTGCCAGCTCACCACGGGAGGGGAGTACGGACTATGGCTACACCTTC	CASSPREGSTDYGYTF
TRBD2	-	TRBJ2-2	TRBV5-1	TGCGCCAGCAGCCCGGGACTAGCTGCGGGGGAGCTGTTTTTT	CASSPGLAAGELFF
-	once	TRBJ1-2	TRBV28	TGTGCCAGCACTGATACGGGGGGAGACAGATCTAACTATGGCTACACCTTC	CASTDTGGDRSNYGYTF
TRBD2	once	TRBJ2-2	TRBV6-1	TGTGCCAGCAAGTCGGGGGGTCATACCGGGGAGCTGTTTTTT	CASKSGGHTGELFF
-	-	TRBJ1-2	TRBV19	TGTGCCAGTAGGGGTAGGGGGTTGGACTATGGCTACACCTTC	CASRGRGLDYGYTF
-	-	TRBJ1-2	TRBV19	TGTGCCAGTAGTAGCGGGATCACTAACTATGGCTACACCTTC	CASSSGITNYGYTF